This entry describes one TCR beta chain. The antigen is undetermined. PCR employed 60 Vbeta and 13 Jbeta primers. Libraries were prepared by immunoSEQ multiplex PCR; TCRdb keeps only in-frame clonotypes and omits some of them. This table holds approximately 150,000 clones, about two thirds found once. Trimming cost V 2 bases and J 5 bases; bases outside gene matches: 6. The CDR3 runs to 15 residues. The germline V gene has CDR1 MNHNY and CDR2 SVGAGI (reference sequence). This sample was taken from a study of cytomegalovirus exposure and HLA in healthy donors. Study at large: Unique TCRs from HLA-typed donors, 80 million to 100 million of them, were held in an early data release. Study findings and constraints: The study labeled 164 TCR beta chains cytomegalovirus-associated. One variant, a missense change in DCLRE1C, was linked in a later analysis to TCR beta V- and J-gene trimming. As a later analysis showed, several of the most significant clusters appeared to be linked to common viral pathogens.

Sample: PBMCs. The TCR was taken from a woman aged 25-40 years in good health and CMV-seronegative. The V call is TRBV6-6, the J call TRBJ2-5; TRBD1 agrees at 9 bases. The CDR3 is CASSYTTGGRETQYF. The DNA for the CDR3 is TGTGCCAGCAGTTACACGACAGGGGGTAGGGAGACCCAGTACTTC.